This TCR beta chain was captured by sequencing in a study of cytomegalovirus exposure and HLA in healthy donors. As for the study in general: When 300 to 500 donors were genotyped, roughly 82% of them were found to fall in the Caucasian-associated ancestry cluster. Study-level results: Per a prior analysis, the majority of TCR beta V segments were productive roughly 90% or roughly 30% of the time.

With regard to this clone: No antigen is known for it.

The PCR was carried out with 60 Vbeta primers and 13 Jbeta primers. Assay: immunoSEQ multiplex PCR; the TCRdb copy retains only in-frame clones and omits some. Of some 100,000 clones in the sample, 65% to 85% were seen once. The V and J ends lost 0 bases and 3 bases, in that order; junction bases with no gene match: 6. This CDR3 region has 16 residues. CDR1 MGHRA and CDR2 YSYEKL come from the germline V gene. Sequenced: PBMCs. The source of this sequence is a woman between 40 and 55 years old in good health and CMV-seronegative. The chain employs TRBV4-1 and TRBJ1-1, with 8 positions matching TRBD1. The CDR3 loop reads CASSQDPQGAYTEAFF. CDR3 coding DNA: TGCGCCAGCAGCCAAGATCCCCAGGGGGCTTACACTGAAGCTTTCTTT.